The clone carrying this TCR beta chain was recorded a few times. Its antigen is unidentified. The CDR3 has 13 residues. Per the germline V gene, CDR1 is SGHTA and CDR2 is FQGNSA. V lost 6 bases and J lost 5, with 13 bases in between. This sample is drawn from a study of beta chain features in type 1 diabetes. Findings and caveats of the study: There was a moderate but significant shortening of TCRB CDR3s in all four CD4+ subsets of Type 1 diabetes patients. cDNA-based sequencing might over-represent cells highly expressing TCR. There were fewer insertions and more deletions at the VDJ junctions of type 1 diabetes patients.

The isolated RNA, all of it, was reverse transcribed, so expressed TCRB transcripts were what got sequenced. Sequencing was performed with immunoSEQ multiplex PCR; in TCRdb, only in-frame clones are kept and a portion is missing. The sample includes 120,000 or so clones, about 18% of them seen just once. The sample taken for sequencing was central memory CD4+ T cells from blood. The clonotype comes from a man aged 18 to 30 with type 1 diabetes. This chain uses TRBV7-2 with TRBJ2-5; D perhaps matches TRBD2 (5 bases). CDR3: CASRFSAWETQYF. The CDR3 DNA follows: TGTGCCAGCAGATTTAGCGCCTGGGAGACCCAGTACTTC.